This entry lists 2 T cell receptor beta chains sequenced from one sample in a study of blood T cell repertoires in COVID-19. Here immunoSEQ multiplex PCR was the method, and the copy in TCRdb shows in-frame clones only, minus some. The repertoire holds approximately 13,000 clones, with about 79% as singletons. The specimen was peripheral blood. The receptors were gathered from a woman in her fifties or sixties with active or convalescent COVID-19.

The chain carries TRBV6-2 or TRBV6-3 and TRBJ1-4; a weak D match, TRBD1 (6 bases). Trimming took off 6 bases at V and 6 bases at J, with 20 bases between the two ends. Germline values: CDR1 MNHEY, CDR2 SVGEGT. This CDR3 comprises 16 residues. CDR3 DNA sequence: TGTGCCAGCAGGTACAGGGCGCGGGGCAACTATGAAAAACTGTTTTTT. Protein product: CASRYRARGNYEKLFF.

The chain combines TRBV11-2 with TRBJ2-7; the D gene is possibly TRBD2 (6 bases). V was pared by 4 bases and J by 5 bases, with 15 bases between. The CDR3 loop spans 14 amino acids. Per the germline V gene, CDR1 is SGHAT and CDR2 is FQNNGV. CDR3 amino acids: CASSSSAGSHEQYF. The DNA for the CDR3 is TGTGCCAGCAGCTCGTCGGCGGGGAGCCACGAGCAGTACTTC. The variable domain in full, with the rest retrieved from reference TRBV11-2 and TRBJ2-7, is EAGVAQSPRYKIIEKRQSVAFWCNPISGHATLYWYQQILGQGPKLLIQFQNNGVVDDSQLPKDRFSAERLKGVDSTLKIQPAKLEDSAVYLCASSSSAGSHEQYFGPGTRLTVT.